The clone carrying this TCR delta chain has ten or more counts. A read error is the likely source, as a far larger clone sits one nucleotide away. Other DNA variants within this sample encode the same CDR3. This sample was taken from a study of gamma-delta T cells after stem cell transplantation. TCRdb redid the clone calls on the RT-PCR reads with CATT. Here the sample spans fewer than 2,000 delta-chain clones, roughly 1.8% being singletons. V dropped 4 bases and J dropped 1 base, with 37 bases sitting between them. Germline CDR1 is TVYSNPD and CDR2 is GDNSRS (reference sequence). CDR3 length equals 21 residues.

The V call is TRDV3, the J call TRDJ1, with a weak D call TRDD3 (6 bases). Sequencing input: gamma-delta T cells. This TCR came from a human donor. It is not recorded whose cells these are; they may come from a transplant donor. CDR3 amino acids: CASTPSEVLGDLRVGTDKLIF. Written as DNA, the CDR3 is TGTGCCTCCACCCCCTCCGAGGTACTAGGGGATCTTCGGGTGGGCACCGATAAACTCATCTTT.